Presented here are 30 T cell receptor beta chains from one specimen sequenced in a study of blood T cell repertoires in COVID-19. Assay used: immunoSEQ multiplex PCR; TCRdb lists only in-frame clones, some missing. The sample has about 150,000 clones; around 87% are singletons. Sample: peripheral blood. The receptors were gathered from a man aged 45-65 years who had recovered from COVID-19.

The rearrangement joins TRBV11-3 to TRBJ2-5; D might be TRBD1 (6 bases). The CDR3 runs 14 residues. V was pared by 3 bases and J by 5 bases, with 13 bases between. Germline-derived CDR1 and CDR2 are SGHNT and YENEEA. The CDR3 DNA sequence: TGTGCCAGCAGCTTGAGGGGGATGGGGGAGACCCAGTACTTC. It is translated as CASSLRGMGETQYF.

The rearrangement links TRBV6-2 or TRBV6-3 to TRBJ2-2; D gene unclear. From germline, CDR1 is MNHEY and CDR2 SVGEGT. The CDR3 is 12 residues long. Trimming shortened V by 5 bases and J by 6 bases, and 7 bases separated the two germline ends. The CDR3 DNA sequence: TGTGCCAGCAGTCCCGTAGCCGGGGAGCTGTTTTTT. This gives the protein CASSPVAGELFF.

The gene calls are TRBV11-1 and TRBJ2-7; 9 bases are a match to TRBD1. This CDR3 is built from 14 residues. CDR1 is SGHAT and CDR2 is FQDESV in the germline V gene (reference sequence). The V and J ends lost 5 bases and 5 bases, in that order; junction bases with no gene match: 7. The CDR3 is CASSPPGTGNEQYF. The CDR3 nucleotides read TGTGCCAGCAGCCCCCCGGGGACAGGGAACGAGCAGTACTTC.

The rearrangement links TRBV7-2 to TRBJ1-1; 9 bases map to TRBD1. The germline V gene has CDR1 SGHTA and CDR2 FQGNSA. This CDR3 has 17 residues. Trimming took 5 bases from V and 1 from J; bases not matched to a gene: 11. CDR3 coding DNA: TGTGCCAGCAGCCCAAGGGACAGGGCTAGTGAGAACACTGAAGCTTTCTTT. Translation: CASSPRDRASENTEAFF. Supplemented by reference TRBV7-2 and TRBJ1-1, the full variable domain reads GAGVSQSPSNKVTEKGKDVELRCDPISGHTALYWYRQSLGQGLEFLIYFQGNSAPDKSGLPSDRFSAERTGGSVSTLTIQRTQQEDSAVYLCASSPRDRASENTEAFFGQGTRLTVV.

The chain is built from TRBV30 and TRBJ1-4; 7 bases are shared with TRBD1. V gave up 2 bases and J gave up 2 bases; unmatched junction bases: 2. Germline assignment: CDR1 GTSNPN and CDR2 SVGIG (reference sequence). This CDR3 has 14 amino acids. CDR3 nucleotides: TGTGCCTGGAGTACAGGGGTCACTAATGAAAAACTGTTTTTT. Amino acids: CAWSTGVTNEKLFF. The variable domain in full, completed from reference TRBV30 and TRBJ1-4, reads SQTIHQWPATLVQPVGSPLSLECTVEGTSNPNLYWYRQAAGRGLQLLFYSVGIGQISSEVPQNLSASRPQDRQFILSSKKLLLSDSGFYLCAWSTGVTNEKLFFGSGTQLSVL.

The J gene is TRBJ1-2, the V gene TRBV4-2; the D gene is possibly TRBD1 (6 bases). The CDR3 totals 16 residues. The V gene lost 0 bases and the J gene lost 3 bases, with 14 bases spanning the gap. The V gene's germline CDR1 is LGHNA and CDR2 YNFKEQ. Here the CDR3 DNA reads TGTGCCAGCAGCCAAGATGAGGGGGAGCGGTACTATGGCTACACCTTC. Its protein product is CASSQDEGERYYGYTF.

This clone was seen once. The chain combines TRBV7-2 with TRBJ2-6; 7 positions match TRBD1. V lost 6 bases to trimming and J lost 0 bases; unmatched junction nucleotides: 5. Germline V gene sequence: CDR1 SGHTA, CDR2 FQGNSA. This CDR3 has 16 residues. DNA for the CDR3: TGTGCCAGCAGTCGGGACAGTAGCTCTGGGGCCAACGTCCTGACTTTC. It codes for CASSRDSSSGANVLTF. The entire variable domain, with the rest obtained from reference TRBV7-2 and TRBJ2-6, is as follows: GAGVSQSPSNKVTEKGKDVELRCDPISGHTALYWYRQSLGQGLEFLIYFQGNSAPDKSGLPSDRFSAERTGGSVSTLTIQRTQQEDSAVYLCASSRDSSSGANVLTFGAGSRLTVL.

CDR3 in amino acids: CASSLTMRDSYNEQFF. DNA for the CDR3: TGTGCCAGCAGCCTAACGATGCGGGACTCCTACAATGAGCAGTTCTTC. The chain is built from TRBV5-5 and TRBJ2-1; D may be TRBD2 (6 bases). The CDR3 runs 16 residues. Trimming took 4 bases from V and 0 from J, leaving 14 bases between them. Germline assignment: CDR1 SGHKS and CDR2 YYEKEE (reference sequence). Looking up the rest from reference TRBV5-5 and TRBJ2-1 gives the full variable domain: DAGVTQSPTHLIKTRGQQVTLRCSPISGHKSVSWYQQVLGQGPQFIFQYYEKEERGRGNFPDRFSARQFPNYSSELNVNALLLGDSALYLCASSLTMRDSYNEQFFGPGTRLTVL.

The chain uses TRBV7-8 and TRBJ1-5, with a tentative D call TRBD1 (5 bases). Germline V gene sequence: CDR1 SGHVS, CDR2 FQNEAQ. The CDR3 consists of 16 residues. V was pared by 1 base and J by 2 bases, with 12 bases between. CDR3 nucleotide sequence: TGTGCCAGCAGCTTAGTTTGGGGGGTCGGCAATCAGCCCCAGCATTTT. Translating gives CASSLVWGVGNQPQHF.

This clone showed up just once. The rearrangement uses TRBV19 and TRBJ1-2; 7 bases map to TRBD1. The V segment lost 5 bases and the J segment 2 bases; nucleotides outside the gene matches: 8. The CDR3 totals 15 residues. Per germline, CDR1 LNHDA and CDR2 SQIVND (reference sequence). The DNA of the CDR3 is TGTGCCAGTAGTCTGACCGGGACAGTAAACTATGGCTACACCTTC. This gives the protein CASSLTGTVNYGYTF.

This clone was seen ten or more times. J is TRBJ2-7 and V is TRBV30; D is perhaps TRBD2 (6 bases). V was shortened by 5 bases and J by 12 bases, with 17 bases between the two germline ends. From germline, CDR1 is GTSNPN and CDR2 SVGIG (reference sequence). The CDR3 extends over 11 amino acids. The CDR3 bases are TGTGCCTGGGGGGTTGGAGGGCAAAGGTACTTC. This gives the protein CAWGVGGQRYF.

This rearrangement joins TRBV14 to TRBJ2-3, with a weak D call TRBD2 (5 bases). The CDR3 covers 14 residues. CDR1 SGHDN and CDR2 FVKESK come from the germline V gene. V gave up 4 bases and J gave up 3 bases, with 11 bases separating them. In DNA form, the CDR3 reads TGTGCCAGCAGCCTGGACCTAGCTACAGATACGCAGTATTTT. It yields the protein CASSLDLATDTQYF.

This clone was observed once. J is TRBJ1-6 and V is TRBV2; 7 nucleotides match TRBD1. Germline V gives CDR1 SNHLY, CDR2 FYNNEI. Trimming removed 7 bases from V and 2 bases from J; junction bases left unmatched: 11. There are 17 residues in the CDR3. CDR3 residues: CASTYKDRAPYNSPLHF. DNA of the CDR3: TGTGCCAGCACCTACAAAGACAGGGCTCCCTATAATTCACCCCTCCACTTT.

This sequence joins TRBV7-6 and TRBJ2-5; TRBD2 aligns across 9 bases. Trimming removed 1 base from V and 13 bases from J; junction bases left unmatched: 4. CDR1 SGHVS and CDR2 FNYEAQ come from the germline V gene. The CDR3 covers 12 residues. The CDR3 nucleotides read TGTGCCAGCAGCTTAGTAGCGGGGGATAGGTACTTC. Its translation: CASSLVAGDRYF. Using reference TRBV7-6 and TRBJ2-5 for the parts outside the CDR3, the full variable domain is GAGVSQSPRYKVTKRGQDVALRCDPISGHVSLYWYRQALGQGPEFLTYFNYEAQQDKSGLPNDRFSAERPEGSISTLTIQRTEQRDSAMYRCASSLVAGDRYFGPGTRLLVL.

The chain links TRBV5-1 to TRBJ1-3; weak D call: TRBD1 (5 bases). V shed 4 bases and J shed 4 bases, with 15 bases lying between them. This CDR3 has 15 amino acids. CDR1 SGHRS and CDR2 YFSETQ come from the germline V gene. The CDR3 here is CASSPAAGLGNTIYF. Here the CDR3 DNA reads TGCGCCAGCAGCCCCGCGGCAGGGTTAGGAAACACCATATATTTT.

This chain links TRBV7-2 with TRBJ2-7, with 9 nucleotides matching TRBD1. Germline V gene sequence: CDR1 SGHTA, CDR2 FQGNSA. Trimming cost V 5 bases and J 4 bases; bases outside gene matches: 9. This CDR3 region has 15 residues. Written as DNA, the CDR3 is TGTGCCAGCAGCGCTGAACAGGGGGCCCCATACGAGCAGTACTTC. Translating gives CASSAEQGAPYEQYF.

The J gene is TRBJ1-1, the V gene TRBV29-1; the match to TRBD1 covers 7 bases. Germline V gene data show CDR1 as SQVTM and CDR2 as ANQGSEA. The CDR3 totals 11 residues. The J segment lost 4 bases and the V segment lost 8 bases, leaving 4 bases of the junction unmatched. The CDR3, as DNA: TGCAGCTTCAGGGGGACCACTGAAGCTTTCTTT. It specifies CSFRGTTEAFF.

The chain carries TRBV5-1 and TRBJ2-6, with D unresolved. V lost 0 bases and J 2 bases, leaving 6 bases between the germline ends. The CDR3 is 15 amino acids. Germline CDR1 is SGHRS and CDR2 is YFSETQ. The CDR3 DNA is TGCGCCAGCAGCTTGGGTGTAGCTGGGGCCAACGTCCTGACTTTC. Translated, it gives CASSLGVAGANVLTF.

This chain joins TRBV10-3 and TRBJ1-6; 8 bases match TRBD1. V lost 3 bases and J lost 6; bases outside the gene matches: 4. The CDR3 sequence is 15 residues long. Germline values: CDR1 ENHRY, CDR2 SYGVKD. The CDR3 bases are TGTGCCATCAGTGATCGTGACAGGGGTAATTCACCCCTCCACTTT. As protein: CAISDRDRGNSPLHF.

CDR3 bases: TGTGCCAGCAGCCTATACAATGAGCAGTTCTTC. This sequence encodes CASSLYNEQFF. This chain connects TRBV12-3 or TRBV12-4 to TRBJ2-1; D not resolved. The length of the CDR3 is 11 residues. V lost 6 bases, J lost 4 bases, and 4 bases lay in between.

V usage is TRBV7-9 and J usage is TRBJ1-1; perhaps TRBD1 as D (6 bases). Germline values: CDR1 SEHNR, CDR2 FQNEAQ (reference sequence). This CDR3 has 17 residues. The ends were cut back, 1 base at V and 0 bases at J, with 15 bases in the middle. CDR3 DNA: TGTGCCAGCAGCTTAGTTGGCAGGGGCCACATGAACACTGAAGCTTTCTTT. Encoded protein: CASSLVGRGHMNTEAFF.

This clone was detected only once. V is TRBV11-1 and J is TRBJ1-5, with D tentatively TRBD1 (5 bases). With 1 base removed from V and 2 bases from J, the gap between germline ends came to 12 bases. The CDR3 length is 16 residues. CDR1 SGHAT and CDR2 FQDESV come from the germline V gene (reference sequence). CDR3 sequence reads: CASSLGEQGGNQPQHF. For the CDR3, the DNA is TGTGCCAGCAGCTTAGGCGAGCAAGGGGGCAATCAGCCCCAGCATTTT.

The rearrangement joins TRBV12-5 to TRBJ1-4; 12 bases are a match to TRBD1. With 0 bases clipped from V and 6 bases from J, the junction kept 17 bases outside the gene matches. The CDR3 is 21 amino acids. The germline V gene encodes CDR1 LGHNT and CDR2 FRNRAP. DNA for the CDR3: TGTGCTAGTGGTTTGGTAGCCCCAAGGAACTTTAGGGACAGGGGGCATGAAAAACTGTTTTTT. It translates to CASGLVAPRNFRDRGHEKLFF.

V usage is TRBV13 and J usage is TRBJ2-3; 10 bases align to TRBD2. V shed 4 bases and J 4 bases; nucleotides not matched to a gene: 8. The length of the CDR3 is 16 residues. Germline V gene lookup returns CDR1 PRHDT and CDR2 FYEKMQ (reference sequence). This CDR3 reads CASSSGLAVGPDTQYF. CDR3 sequence (DNA): TGTGCCAGCAGCTCTGGACTAGCGGTCGGCCCAGATACGCAGTATTTT.

The V call is TRBV6-2 or TRBV6-3, the J call TRBJ1-5, with 9 bases aligning to TRBD1. Trimming removed 5 bases from V and 6 bases from J; junction bases left unmatched: 8. The CDR3 sequence is 15 residues long. Germline V gives CDR1 MNHEY, CDR2 SVGEGT. This CDR3 reads CASSPGTGIFQPQHF. CDR3 bases: TGTGCCAGCAGTCCAGGGACAGGGATTTTTCAGCCCCAGCATTTT.

This rearrangement joins TRBV6-5 to TRBJ1-2, with D perhaps TRBD1 (5 bases). The CDR3 totals 15 residues. Germline-derived CDR1 and CDR2 are MNHEY and SVGAGI. The germline V and J ends were trimmed by 7 bases and 3 bases, with 18 bases remaining between them. The CDR3 DNA is TGTGCCAGCACCCCCGGCAGGGTGGAAGACTATGGCTACACCTTC. It is translated as CASTPGRVEDYGYTF.

J is TRBJ1-4 and V is TRBV29-1; 9 positions agree with TRBD1. From germline, CDR1 is SQVTM and CDR2 ANQGSEA. This CDR3 is built from 14 residues. Trimming at V came to 7 bases and at J to 5 bases, leaving 8 bases not matched to a gene. The CDR3 sequence is CSGVQGAGNEKLFF. In DNA, the CDR3 is TGCAGCGGTGTACAGGGGGCTGGGAATGAAAAACTGTTTTTT.

The chain employs TRBV5-3 and TRBJ2-7, with 10 nucleotides matching TRBD2. TRBV5-3 is noted as an ORF with a role that remains uncertain. The trim removed 4 bases at V and 1 base at J, leaving 17 bases unmatched. The CDR3 has 19 amino acids. CDR3 sequence: CARSPLKLAGGSNSYEQYF. CDR3 bases: TGTGCCAGAAGCCCACTTAAGTTAGCGGGGGGTTCCAATTCCTACGAGCAGTACTTC.

This chain joins TRBV29-1 and TRBJ1-4; perhaps TRBD1 as D (6 bases). The germline gives CDR1 SQVTM, CDR2 ANQGSEA. The CDR3 consists of 14 residues. The ends were cut back, 6 bases at V and 4 bases at J, with 15 bases in the middle. CDR3 loop: CSVMGGQGNEKLFF. The DNA of the CDR3 is TGCAGCGTCATGGGGGGGCAGGGTAATGAAAAACTGTTTTTT. The complete variable domain, with remaining parts taken from reference TRBV29-1 and TRBJ1-4, reads SAVISQKPSRDICQRGTSLTIQCQVDSQVTMMFWYRQQPGQSLTLIATANQGSEATYESGFVIDKFPISRPNLTFSTLTVSNMSPEDSSIYLCSVMGGQGNEKLFFGSGTQLSVL.

J is TRBJ2-1 and V is TRBV11-2; D remains ambiguous. CDR1 and CDR2 (germline): SGHAT, FQNNGV. CDR3 length equals 14 residues. V dropped 5 bases and J dropped 0 bases, with 8 bases sitting between them. The CDR3 region is CASSAPSSYNEQFF. CDR3 bases: TGTGCCAGCAGCGCCCCCAGCTCCTACAATGAGCAGTTCTTC. Drawing the rest from reference TRBV11-2 and TRBJ2-1, the complete variable domain is EAGVAQSPRYKIIEKRQSVAFWCNPISGHATLYWYQQILGQGPKLLIQFQNNGVVDDSQLPKDRFSAERLKGVDSTLKIQPAKLEDSAVYLCASSAPSSYNEQFFGPGTRLTVL.